This TCR beta chain was observed in a study of T cell responses to AZD1222 COVID-19 vaccine. Note on this clone: The target antigen is unknown.

V lost 1 base and J lost 2; bases outside the gene matches: 1. The CDR3 covers 15 residues. CDR1 LGHDT and CDR2 YNNKEL come from the germline V gene (reference sequence). Study results and limitations: Two AZD1222 doses significantly raised spike-specific TCR breadth and depth over controls. Spike-wide vaccine-associated CD4 TCRs dominated at 160-218 and 743-854. The study sampled repertoires only after the peak T cell response. White British donors predominated, females outnumbered males, and clonal diversity was possibly underestimated.

Here immunoSEQ multiplex PCR was the method, and the copy in TCRdb shows in-frame clones only, minus some. The table includes some 130,000 clones, approximately 90% detected once. The clonotype originates from an adult who received the AZD1222 COVID-19 vaccine. The chain combines TRBV3-1 (or the pseudogene TRBV3-2) with TRBJ2-1; 8 bases are a match to TRBD2. The sample here was peripheral blood, taken 28 days after the second AZD1222 dose. The CDR3 sequence is CASSQGLATYNEQFF. The CDR3 DNA sequence: TGTGCCAGCAGCCAAGGACTAGCGACCTACAATGAGCAGTTCTTC.